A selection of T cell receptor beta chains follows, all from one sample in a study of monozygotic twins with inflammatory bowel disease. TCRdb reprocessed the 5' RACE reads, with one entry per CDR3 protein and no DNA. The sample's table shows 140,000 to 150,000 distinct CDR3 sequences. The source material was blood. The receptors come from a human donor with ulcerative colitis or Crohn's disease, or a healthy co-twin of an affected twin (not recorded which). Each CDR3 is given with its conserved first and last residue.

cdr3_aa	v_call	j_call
CASSPWRLAVTDTQYF	TRBV27	TRBJ2-3
CSAREGYKAAFSYEQYF	TRBV20-1	TRBJ2-7
CASSLTGGAETQYF	TRBV7-3	TRBJ2-5
CASQFGQSSYEQYF	TRBV7-2	TRBJ2-7
CSATGFRGRPYNEQFF	TRBV20-1	TRBJ2-1
CSVVGLAGLRKTQYF	TRBV29-1	TRBJ2-5
CASSIGSTSGNYEQYF	TRBV19	TRBJ2-7
CSVVETSGRNTGELFF	TRBV29-1	TRBJ2-2
CSARGPAGGETQYF	TRBV20-1	TRBJ2-5
CSARDIRAGANVLTF	TRBV20-1	TRBJ2-6
CSARARGLRGVPRGSYEQYF	TRBV20-1	TRBJ2-7
CASRRSDTQYF	TRBV25-1	TRBJ2-3
CASGGDSGRASYNEQFF	TRBV12-3/TRBV12-4	TRBJ2-1
CASSLVAEGETQYF	TRBV7-9	TRBJ2-5
CASSLTGGLETQYF	TRBV5-1	TRBJ2-5
CASRLLAGKETQYF	TRBV28	TRBJ2-5
CASSYTGLPSYNEQFF	TRBV6-5	TRBJ2-1
CASGFSSGREIYNEQFF	TRBV12-5	TRBJ2-1
CSVEKGEGYEQYF	TRBV29-1	TRBJ2-7
CSASWDGQGTQYF	TRBV20-1	TRBJ2-5
CSALADSHLEQYF	TRBV20-1	TRBJ2-7
CAAQQELRGYTF	TRBV25-1	TRBJ1-2
CASSHHQGNNYEQYF	TRBV27	TRBJ2-7
CASSLAPGFYNEQFF	TRBV5-4	TRBJ2-1
CASSRGEGQMDGYTF	TRBV21-1	TRBJ1-2
CSVRTSGPYEQYF	TRBV20-1	TRBJ2-7
CSVRKLLANEQFF	TRBV29-1	TRBJ2-1
CASSLLVGNEQFF	TRBV7-9	TRBJ2-1
CASSLGINYGYTF	TRBV7-3	TRBJ1-2
CASKEGRPSYNEQFF	TRBV28	TRBJ2-1
CASTGGLGIREQYF	TRBV2	TRBJ2-7
CASSYLDSGNEQYF	TRBV3-1	TRBJ2-7
CASRRGGNQPQHF	TRBV19	TRBJ1-5
CASSRTGIHEQFF	TRBV5-6	TRBJ2-1
CASTIRGQPVQETQYF	TRBV7-3	TRBJ2-5
CASRSTRRELFF	TRBV3-1	TRBJ2-2
CASSMDRGYGYTF	TRBV7-8	TRBJ1-2
CASSPSPAEKLFF	TRBV5-1	TRBJ1-4
CASSLKGGGEAFF	TRBV7-3	TRBJ1-1
CASSLAFPGGGLYEQYF	TRBV7-8	TRBJ2-7
CASSVTEGTEAFF	TRBV18	TRBJ1-1
CASSPAGKSTDTQYF	TRBV27	TRBJ2-3
CASSYSTRAFF	TRBV6-2/TRBV6-3	TRBJ1-1
CASSSTDTGELFF	TRBV12-3/TRBV12-4	TRBJ2-2
CASSLEARTNTDTQYF	TRBV7-8	TRBJ2-3
CASSLEEAETQYF	TRBV5-1	TRBJ2-5
CSVQPGTGGNTEAFF	TRBV20-1	TRBJ1-1
CASSSDRHGRPDTQYF	TRBV7-6	TRBJ2-3
CASSLLDLQFF	TRBV12-3/TRBV12-4	TRBJ2-1
CASSEVVGNEQFF	TRBV5-1	TRBJ2-1
CASRGDGTYEQYF	TRBV5-1	TRBJ2-7
CSGIGPVRGNNEQFF	TRBV20-1	TRBJ2-1
CASILGRGRDTQYF	TRBV7-9	TRBJ2-3
CASSPLPGSTGELFF	TRBV11-2	TRBJ2-2
CASSGGEAEQFF	TRBV6-6	TRBJ2-1
CASSSRGNEQFF	TRBV6-5	TRBJ2-1
CASSLGNRNTIYF	TRBV7-2	TRBJ1-3
CASSNRGWDSPLHF	TRBV11-2	TRBJ1-6
CASSLDGGSSYNEQFF	TRBV5-4	TRBJ2-1